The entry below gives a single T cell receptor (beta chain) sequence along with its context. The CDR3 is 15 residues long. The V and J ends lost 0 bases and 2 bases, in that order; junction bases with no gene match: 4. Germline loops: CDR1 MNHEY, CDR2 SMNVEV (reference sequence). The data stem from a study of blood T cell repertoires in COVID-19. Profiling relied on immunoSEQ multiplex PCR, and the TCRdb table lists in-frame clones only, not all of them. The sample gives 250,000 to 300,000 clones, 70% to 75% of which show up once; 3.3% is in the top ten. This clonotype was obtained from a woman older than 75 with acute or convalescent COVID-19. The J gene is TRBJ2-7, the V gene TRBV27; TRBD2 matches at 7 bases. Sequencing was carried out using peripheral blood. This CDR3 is CASSLSTSATYEQYF. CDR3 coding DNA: TGTGCCAGCAGTTTATCAACTAGCGCGACCTACGAGCAGTACTTC.